These 10 T cell receptor beta chains share one sample of origin, sequenced in a study of regulatory T cells in long-lasting Graves disease. Arm-PCR of CDR3 regions and iRepertoire HTBI primers were used to build TCR beta libraries. TCRdb ran MiXCR on the multiplex PCR reads and lists one entry per CDR3 protein. The sample holds a few hundred thousand distinct CDR3 sequences, about 17% seen once. Time point indicated: newly diagnosed GD, antithyroid drugs for less than 3 months. With RNA extracted from PBMCs as input, the TCR library was made. These data also featured in a second study, about T cells in Graves' hyperthyroidism and ophthalmopathy.

The source material was peripheral blood mononuclear cells (PBMCs), sampled at new diagnosis, from a patient treated with antithyroid drugs. The receptors were gathered from a woman aged 18-29 years with Graves disease.

This clonotype was seen at least ten times. V and J are TRBV12-3 or TRBV12-4 and TRBJ2-2, with 8 bases aligning to TRBD2. J lost 3 bases, V lost 4 bases, and 4 bases had no gene match. The CDR3 covers 15 residues. The CDR3 DNA sequence: TGTGCCAGCAGTTCTAGCGGGCGACACACCGGGGAGCTGTTTTTT. Translating gives CASSSSGRHTGELFF.

This clonotype was counted once. This chain links TRBV5-1 with TRBJ2-3; TRBD1 matches 9 bases. After removal of 4 bases from V and 1 base from J, the junction contained 13 bases not matched to a gene. Germline V CDR1 and CDR2: SGHRS, YFSETQ. The CDR3 runs 18 residues. CDR3 nucleotide sequence: TGCGCCAGCAGCAGCCCCGGGACAGGGATGGGAGGCACAGATACGCAGTATTTT. Its protein is CASSSPGTGMGGTDTQYF.

This clonotype was counted ten times or more. V gene TRBV27 combines with J gene TRBJ1-4; no reliable D call. Trimming cost V 2 bases and J 6 bases, with 10 bases left between them. CDR3 length equals 14 residues. CDR1 is MNHEY and CDR2 is SMNVEV in the germline V gene (reference sequence). CDR3 protein: CASSLIGSHEKLFF. DNA of the CDR3: TGTGCCAGCAGTTTAATAGGCTCTCATGAAAAACTGTTTTTT.

At least ten counts were recorded for this clonotype. CDR3 in DNA: TGCGCCAGCAGCCAAGGGGCCGACAGGGGGCGCGGGGAGACCCAGTACTTC. Translating gives CASSQGADRGRGETQYF. This rearrangement joins TRBV4-1 to TRBJ2-5; 10 bases match TRBD1. The V gene end was trimmed by 1 base and the J gene end by 5 bases; junction bases not matched to a gene: 10. CDR1 and CDR2 from the germline V gene are MGHRA and YSYEKL. The CDR3 spans 17 residues.

The rearrangement links TRBV27 to TRBJ1-4; maybe TRBD1 (5 bases). The CDR3 length is 12 residues. Germline CDR1 MNHEY, CDR2 SMNVEV (reference sequence). V gave up 10 bases and J gave up 4 bases, with 10 bases separating them. The DNA for the CDR3 is TGTGCCACCGGACAAAGTAATGAAAAACTGTTTTTT. This translates into CATGQSNEKLFF.

This clonotype was counted a few times. This chain uses TRBV2 with TRBJ2-7; weak D call: TRBD1 (7 bases). The V gene's germline CDR1 is SNHLY and CDR2 FYNNEI. The CDR3 has 14 residues. V was shortened by 9 bases and J by 7 bases, with 22 bases between the two germline ends. This chain's CDR3 is CARRKTGTPSEQYF. For the CDR3, the DNA is TGTGCCAGAAGAAAGACAGGGACTCCCTCTGAGCAGTACTTC.

This clonotype came up many times. One end of the junction varies from germline; a read error may be responsible. The chain links TRBV28 to TRBJ2-7, with D uncertain. From germline, CDR1 is MDHEN and CDR2 SYDVKM. CDR3 length: 15 amino acids. CDR3 loop: CASSLYGASNYEQYF. The CDR3 region has the DNA TGTGCCAGCAGCTTATATGGAGCGTCAAACTACGAGCAGTACTTC.

Details on this clonotype: A far larger clone is only one base removed, so a read error is likely. The chain carries TRBV29-1 and TRBJ2-5; 9 nucleotides agree with TRBD1. The tail of the sequence fits TRBJ2-1 better, so the J call may be wrong. In germline, CDR1 is SQVTM, CDR2 ANQGSEA. This CDR3 comprises 15 residues. The CDR3 coding sequence is TGCAGCGTTCCCGGTAGGGACAGGGTTTACAGTGAGCAGTTCTTC. It specifies CSVPGRDRVYSEQFF.

This clonotype has only a few counts. The chain combines TRBV9 with TRBJ1-6, with D unclear. V was shortened by 4 bases and J by 8 bases, with 13 bases between the two germline ends. Germline CDR1 is SGDLS and CDR2 is YYNGEE. The CDR3 is made up of 14 amino acids. The CDR3 coding sequence is TGTGCCAGCAGCCCCCCCGGTTGGGATTCACCCCTCCACTTT. Translated: CASSPPGWDSPLHF.

The chain is built from TRBV10-3 and TRBJ1-2, with 9 nucleotides matching TRBD1. This CDR3 spans 14 amino acids. V lost 5 bases and J lost 2; bases outside the gene matches: 3. Germline values: CDR1 ENHRY, CDR2 SYGVKD. CDR3 nucleotides: TGTGCCATCAGTAGGACAGGGGAGAACTATGGCTACACCTTC. The encoded protein is CAISRTGENYGYTF.